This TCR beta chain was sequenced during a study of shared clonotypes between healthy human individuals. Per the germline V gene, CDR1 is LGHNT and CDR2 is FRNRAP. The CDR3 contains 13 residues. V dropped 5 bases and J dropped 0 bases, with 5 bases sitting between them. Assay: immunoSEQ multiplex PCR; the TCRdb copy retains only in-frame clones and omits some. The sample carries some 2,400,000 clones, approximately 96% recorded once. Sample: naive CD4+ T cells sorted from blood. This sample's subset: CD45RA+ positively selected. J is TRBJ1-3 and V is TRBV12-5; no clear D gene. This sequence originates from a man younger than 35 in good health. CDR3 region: CASGIDSGNTIYF. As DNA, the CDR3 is TGTGCTAGTGGTATAGACTCTGGAAACACCATATATTTT.